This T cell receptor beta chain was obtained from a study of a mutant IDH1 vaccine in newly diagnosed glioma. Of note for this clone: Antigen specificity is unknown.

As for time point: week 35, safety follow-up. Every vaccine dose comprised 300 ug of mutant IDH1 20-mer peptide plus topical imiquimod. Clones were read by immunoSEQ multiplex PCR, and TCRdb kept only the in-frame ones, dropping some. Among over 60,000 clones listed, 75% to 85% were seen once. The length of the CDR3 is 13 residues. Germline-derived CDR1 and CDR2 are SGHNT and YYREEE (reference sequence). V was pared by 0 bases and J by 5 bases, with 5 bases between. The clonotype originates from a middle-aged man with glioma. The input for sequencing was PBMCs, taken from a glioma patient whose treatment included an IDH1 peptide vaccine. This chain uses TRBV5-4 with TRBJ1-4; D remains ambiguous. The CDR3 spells CASSLAVNEKLFF. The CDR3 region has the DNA TGTGCCAGCAGCTTGGCAGTGAATGAAAAACTGTTTTTT.